This T cell receptor (beta chain) was captured in a study of CD8 T cells in ankylosing spondylitis. The study, taken as a whole, reports: There was a TCR beta motif, made of 7 to 9 highly homologous variants, that appeared characteristic of ankylosing spondylitis blood. Reportedly, disease-linked clones are significantly enriched in ankylosing spondylitis patients' matched synovial fluid.

As the method for making TCR beta libraries, quantitative 5'-RACE with molecular barcodes was used. Each CDR3 protein gets one entry after TCRdb re-called the 5' RACE reads with MiXCR. The repertoire holds 700,000 to 850,000 distinct CDR3 sequences, with approximately 12% as singletons. The CDR3 length is 14 residues. The J segment lost 10 bases and the V segment lost 4 bases, leaving 6 bases of the junction unmatched. The germline gives CDR1 SNHLY, CDR2 FYNNEI. About this clonotype: Its target is not known.

The clonotype originates from a male donor with ankylosing spondylitis. This chain uses TRBV2 with TRBJ1-6; 8 bases are shared with TRBD1. The sequenced material came from blood, either unsorted or a sorted T cell fraction (not recorded which). For the CDR3, the DNA is TGTGCCAGCAGTGGGGACAGGTCTCTATCACCCCTCCACTTT. As protein: CASSGDRSLSPLHF.